The 27 T cell receptor beta chains given below trace back to one sample, sequenced in a study of vaccination effects on CD4 cells after COVID-19. Libraries were prepared by immunoSEQ multiplex PCR; TCRdb keeps only in-frame clonotypes and omits some of them. The data show 67,000 or so clones, about 65% seen once. CD4+ T cells specific for antigen were expanded with viral peptide pools by the ViraFEST assay before sequencing. Researchers isolated CD4+ T cells once roughly ten days of culture had elapsed. Vaccine recipients lacked prior SARS-CoV-2 infection and had negative nucleocapsid antibodies. What these receptors recognize is not known. This sample comprised CD4+ T cells from PBMCs cultured with HCoV-OC43 spike peptides, obtained before COVID-19 vaccination. Subset meaning: HCoV-OC43 spike overlapping peptide pool stimulation. The source of these receptors is a human donor who received a COVID-19 vaccine.

In this sample, this clone turned up a few times. The V and J genes are TRBV2 and TRBJ2-3; 7 positions match TRBD2. The ends lost 7 bases at V and 1 base at J; junction bases unmatched: 5. The germline gives CDR1 SNHLY, CDR2 FYNNEI. The CDR3 covers 14 residues. The CDR3 coding sequence is TGTGCCAGCACTCTACGGGAGGGCACAGATACGCAGTATTTT. This codes for CASTLREGTDTQYF. The variable domain in full, with the rest retrieved from reference TRBV2 and TRBJ2-3, is EPEVTQTPSHQVTQMGQEVILRCVPISNHLYFYWYRQILGQKVEFLVSFYNNEISEKSEIFDDQFSVERPDGSNFTLKIRSTKLEDSAMYFCASTLREGTDTQYFGPGTRLTVL.

The V call is TRBV9, the J call TRBJ2-1; TRBD2 matches at 9 bases. The V gene end was trimmed by 0 bases and the J gene end by 7 bases; junction bases not matched to a gene: 11. Germline CDR1 reads SGDLS; CDR2 reads YYNGEE. This CDR3 has 17 amino acids. This CDR3 is CASSVAGGGAFGNEQFF. As DNA, the CDR3 is TGTGCCAGCAGCGTAGCTGGCGGGGGGGCCTTCGGTAATGAGCAGTTCTTC.

The J gene is TRBJ2-2, the V gene TRBV5-1, with TRBD1 as a possible D gene (5 bases). From germline, CDR1 is SGHRS and CDR2 YFSETQ. Trimming pared 0 bases from V and 7 bases from J, leaving 10 bases between. The CDR3 loop spans 14 amino acids. CDR3 DNA: TGCGCCAGCAGCTTGGCAGGGATGGACGGGGAGCTGTTTTTT. This translates into CASSLAGMDGELFF.

The V gene is TRBV7-2, the J gene TRBJ1-6; the D gene is possibly TRBD1 (6 bases). From germline, CDR1 is SGHTA and CDR2 FQGNSA. The V and J ends lost 5 bases and 8 bases respectively, with 13 bases between them. The CDR3 sequence is 14 residues long. The CDR3 DNA reads as TGTGCCAGCAGCCCCCGCGGACAGTATTCACCCCTCCACTTT. It encodes CASSPRGQYSPLHF.

Regarding this clone: The identical CDR3 is also encoded by other nucleotide sequences in the sample. The gene calls are TRBV20-1 and TRBJ2-3; D ambiguous. CDR1 and CDR2 from the germline V gene are DFQATT and SNEGSKA (reference sequence). Deletions cut 1 base from V and 6 bases from J, with 2 bases between. This CDR3 spans 10 amino acids. This CDR3 reads CSARGDTQYF. CDR3 in DNA: TGCAGTGCTAGAGGGGATACGCAGTATTTT.

In its sample, this clone was seen a few times. This chain uses TRBV7-3 with TRBJ2-2; D is perhaps TRBD1 or TRBD2 (5 bases each). Germline CDR1 is SGHTA and CDR2 is FQGTGA. This CDR3 is built from 16 residues. V was cut by 2 bases and J by 1 base, with 11 bases left in between. CDR3 DNA: TGTGCCAGCAGCTTACTAGGTGGGGGGAACACCGGGGAGCTGTTTTTT. Its translation is CASSLLGGGNTGELFF.

V usage is TRBV11-2 and J usage is TRBJ1-4; D ambiguous. Trimming stripped 2 bases from V and 7 bases from J, with 8 bases between. CDR1 SGHAT and CDR2 FQNNGV come from the germline V gene. The CDR3 loop spans 13 amino acids. In nucleotides, the CDR3 is TGTGCCAGCAGCTTATTAGGTGGTGAAAAACTGTTTTTT. Translation gives CASSLLGGEKLFF.

A few counts support this clone. The rearrangement links TRBV14 to TRBJ1-5; D call uncertain. This CDR3 has 16 amino acids. The V gene lost 1 base and the J gene lost 1 base, with 11 bases spanning the gap. From germline, CDR1 is SGHDN and CDR2 FVKESK. CDR3 sequence: CASSQAPILSNQPQHF. The CDR3, as DNA: TGTGCCAGCAGCCAAGCCCCCATCTTGAGCAATCAGCCCCAGCATTTT.

The rearrangement joins TRBV28 to TRBJ2-7, with 7 bases matching TRBD1. The germline V gene has CDR1 MDHEN and CDR2 SYDVKM. After removal of 5 bases from V and 12 bases from J, the junction contained 10 bases not matched to a gene. The CDR3 is 12 amino acids. The CDR3 DNA sequence: TGTGCCAGCAGTCCGACAGGGACCCACCTGTACGTC. Its protein is CASSPTGTHLYV.

This clone was seen only a few times. The V call is TRBV25-1, the J call TRBJ1-2; TRBD1 matches at 9 bases. Trimming removed 6 bases from V and 8 bases from J; junction bases left unmatched: 10. CDR1 is MGHDK, CDR2 SYGVNS, per germline. The CDR3 totals 14 residues. CDR3 DNA sequence: TGTGCCAGCAGGCCGGGACAGGGATCTGGAGGCTACACCTTC. Translating gives CASRPGQGSGGYTF.

In regard to this clone: The sample carries other DNA sequences with the same CDR3. The chain couples TRBV6-5 to TRBJ1-2; 7 nucleotides align to TRBD1. Trimming cost V 5 bases and J 6 bases; bases outside gene matches: 3. The germline gives CDR1 MNHEY, CDR2 SVGAGI. The CDR3 runs 12 residues. CDR3 loop: CASSRQGDGYTF. DNA for the CDR3: TGTGCCAGCAGTCGTCAGGGGGATGGCTACACCTTC.

The rearrangement links TRBV20-1 to TRBJ2-3; TRBD2 matches at 7 bases. The germline CDR1 and CDR2 sequences are DFQATT and SNEGSKA (reference sequence). This CDR3 has 14 residues. The V segment lost 3 bases and the J segment 6 bases; nucleotides outside the gene matches: 9. The CDR3 region is CSASLRQGGDTQYF. Here the CDR3 DNA reads TGCAGTGCTAGTCTCAGGCAGGGAGGGGATACGCAGTATTTT.

This chain connects TRBV5-8 to TRBJ1-1; tentative D call: TRBD1 (5 bases). There are 13 residues in the CDR3. CDR1 is SGHTS and CDR2 is YDEGEE in the germline V gene. Trimming took 1 base from V and 1 from J, leaving 5 bases between them. The chain's CDR3 is CASSLTGNTEAFF. In DNA form, the CDR3 reads TGTGCCAGCAGCTTGACAGGGAACACTGAAGCTTTCTTT.

The gene calls are TRBV19 and TRBJ1-5; possible D gene TRBD1, 5 bases. Trimming removed 11 bases at V and 3 bases at J, with 14 bases between. This CDR3 has 13 residues. Germline lookup yields CDR1 LNHDA and CDR2 SQIVND (reference sequence). The CDR3 region is CAGSREPNQPQHF. The DNA for the CDR3 is TGTGCCGGGAGCAGGGAACCCAATCAGCCCCAGCATTTT.

The table lists this clone with a few counts. The chain has TRBV3-1 (or the pseudogene TRBV3-2) and TRBJ2-1; D is tentatively TRBD1 or TRBD2 (5 bases each). V was clipped by 0 bases and J by 4 bases, with 13 bases between them. CDR1 LGHDT and CDR2 YNNKEL come from the germline V gene (reference sequence). CDR3 length: 16 residues. CDR3 protein: CASSQDLGTVYNEQFF. The CDR3 bases are TGTGCCAGCAGCCAAGATTTAGGGACCGTATACAATGAGCAGTTCTTC.

The CDR3 coding sequence is TGTGCCAGCAGTTTCAGGCGGGGGGAGAACAATGAGCAGTTCTTC. This encodes CASSFRRGENNEQFF. The rearrangement uses TRBV2 and TRBJ2-1; 8 positions match TRBD2. Germline CDR1 and CDR2: SNHLY and FYNNEI. With V trimmed by 5 bases and J by 5 bases, 8 bases remained unmatched. This CDR3 has 15 residues.

The chain couples TRBV3-1 (or the pseudogene TRBV3-2) to TRBJ2-1; 8 positions agree with TRBD2. In germline, CDR1 is LGHDT, CDR2 YNNKEL (reference sequence). The CDR3 totals 13 residues. The junction had 1 base not matched to a gene; V was cut back by 1 base and J by 8 bases. CDR3 sequence: CASSQASGHEQFF. CDR3 coding DNA: TGTGCCAGCAGCCAAGCTAGCGGGCATGAGCAGTTCTTC.

The genes are TRBV6-2 or TRBV6-3 and TRBJ2-5; TRBD1 agrees at 7 bases. CDR1 is MNHEY, CDR2 SVGEGT, per germline. The J segment lost 2 bases and the V segment lost 6 bases, leaving 9 bases of the junction unmatched. The CDR3 consists of 15 residues. DNA for the CDR3: TGTGCCAGCAGCGACCGGACAGGCCTTCAAGAGACCCAGTACTTC. Its protein product is CASSDRTGLQETQYF.

J is TRBJ2-3 and V is TRBV5-8; the D gene could be TRBD1 or TRBD2 (5 bases each). This CDR3 is built from 17 residues. The germline V and J ends were trimmed by 7 bases and 2 bases, with 23 bases remaining between them. CDR1 SGHTS and CDR2 YDEGEE come from the germline V gene. CDR3 loop: CASPAQLGTLSTDTQYF. CDR3 nucleotides: TGTGCCAGCCCAGCTCAACTAGGGACCCTATCCACAGATACGCAGTATTTT.

V usage is TRBV11-3 and J usage is TRBJ1-5, with a possible D match to TRBD1 (6 bases). V lost 2 bases to trimming and J lost 3 bases, with 11 bases between them. Germline CDR1 is SGHNT and CDR2 is YENEEA. The CDR3 has 15 residues. The chain's CDR3 is CASSLIGQHNQPQHF. In nucleotides, the CDR3 is TGTGCCAGCAGCTTAATTGGACAGCACAATCAGCCCCAGCATTTT.

A few counts support this clone. V usage is TRBV11-2 and J usage is TRBJ1-1, with 8 nucleotides matching TRBD1. CDR1 is SGHAT and CDR2 is FQNNGV in the germline V gene. The CDR3 loop spans 17 amino acids. V lost 3 bases and J lost 3; bases outside the gene matches: 12. Written as DNA, the CDR3 is TGTGCCAGCAGCTTCCGACAGGGGACCAACTCGCACACTGAAGCTTTCTTT. Translation gives CASSFRQGTNSHTEAFF.

This clone was observed once. The genes are TRBV27 and TRBJ1-5, with 8 bases identical to TRBD1. The CDR3 contains 14 residues. CDR1 and CDR2 (germline): MNHEY, SMNVEV (reference sequence). V lost 5 bases to trimming and J lost 6 bases; unmatched junction nucleotides: 6. In DNA form, the CDR3 reads TGTGCCAGCAGTCTCGGACAGGGTAGTCAGCCCCAGCATTTT. It codes for CASSLGQGSQPQHF.

This rearrangement joins TRBV19 to TRBJ2-5, with 8 bases aligning to TRBD1. The CDR3 loop spans 13 amino acids. Germline CDR1 reads LNHDA; CDR2 reads SQIVND (reference sequence). V lost 6 bases to trimming and J lost 5 bases; unmatched junction nucleotides: 5. DNA of the CDR3: TGTGCCAGTAGCGACAGGGGAGCTGAGACCCAGTACTTC. Translation gives CASSDRGAETQYF.

This sequence joins TRBV7-2 and TRBJ1-4; no firm D call. This CDR3 is 13 amino acids long. The V end lost 6 bases, the J end lost 7 bases, and 12 bases lay between the germline ends. Germline V gives CDR1 SGHTA, CDR2 FQGNSA. CDR3 residues: CASSRGRSEKLFF. In nucleotides, the CDR3 is TGTGCCAGCAGTCGAGGACGGAGTGAAAAACTGTTTTTT.

The chain couples TRBV25-1 to TRBJ2-5; D possibly corresponds to TRBD2 (6 bases). The CDR3 contains 14 residues. Trimming shortened V by 6 bases and J by 1 base, and 12 bases separated the two germline ends. The germline V gene has CDR1 MGHDK and CDR2 SYGVNS. The CDR3 loop is CASSVAGGQETQYF. As DNA, the CDR3 is TGTGCCAGCAGCGTAGCCGGGGGCCAAGAGACCCAGTACTTC. Using reference TRBV25-1 and TRBJ2-5 for the parts outside the CDR3, the full variable domain is EADIYQTPRYLVIGTGKKITLECSQTMGHDKMYWYQQDPGMELHLIHYSYGVNSTEKGDLSSESTVSRIRTEHFPLTLESARPSHTSQYLCASSVAGGQETQYFGPGTRLLVL.

The chain uses TRBV4-3 and TRBJ1-5; D might be TRBD1 (6 bases). Germline CDR1 is LGHNA and CDR2 is YSLEER. The CDR3 runs to 16 residues. V was clipped by 0 bases and J by 3 bases, with 12 bases between them. The CDR3 spells CASSQDLGGINQPQHF. The CDR3 coding sequence is TGCGCCAGCAGCCAAGATCTAGGGGGTATCAATCAGCCCCAGCATTTT.

The CDR3 DNA is TGTGCCACCAGTGATTCCAGTGCCAGATACACAGATACGCAGTATTTT. Translated, it gives CATSDSSARYTDTQYF. This rearrangement joins TRBV24-1 to TRBJ2-3; D ambiguous. The CDR3 is 16 residues long. The V and J ends lost 2 bases and 2 bases respectively, with 13 bases between them. Germline lookup yields CDR1 KGHDR and CDR2 SFDVKD.